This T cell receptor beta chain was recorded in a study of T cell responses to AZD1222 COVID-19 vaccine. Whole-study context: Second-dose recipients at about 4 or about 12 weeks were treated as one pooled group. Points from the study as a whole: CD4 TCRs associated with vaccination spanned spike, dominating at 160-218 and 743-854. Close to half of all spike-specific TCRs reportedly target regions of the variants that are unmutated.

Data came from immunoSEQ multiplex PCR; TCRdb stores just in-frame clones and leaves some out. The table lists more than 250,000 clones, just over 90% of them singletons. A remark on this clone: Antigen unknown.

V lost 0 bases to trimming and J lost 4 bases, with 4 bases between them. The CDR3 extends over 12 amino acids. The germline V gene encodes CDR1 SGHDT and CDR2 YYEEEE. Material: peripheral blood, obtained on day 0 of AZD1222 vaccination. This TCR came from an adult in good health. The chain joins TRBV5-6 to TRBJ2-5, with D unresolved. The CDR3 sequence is CASSLEGETQYF. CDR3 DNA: TGTGCCAGCAGCTTGGAGGGAGAGACCCAGTACTTC. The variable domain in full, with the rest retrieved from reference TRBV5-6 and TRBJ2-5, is DAGVTQSPTHLIKTRGQQVTLRCSPKSGHDTVSWYQQALGQGPQFIFQYYEEEERQRGNFPDRFSGHQFPNYSSELNVNALLLGDSALYLCASSLEGETQYFGPGTRLLVL.